The sample holds a few counts of the clone carrying this T cell receptor beta chain. The antigen remains unidentified. Measured with immunoSEQ multiplex PCR; TCRdb has only the in-frame clones, and not every one. This table has about 25,000 clones, 80% to 95% appearing once. This entry is derived from a study of T cells in localized non-small cell lung cancer. Points from the study as a whole: The greatest T cell clonality was found in uninvolved adjacent lung (higher than in tumor). Blood T cell density predicted longer survival; adjacent-lung clonality, shorter. As only one tumor region underwent sequencing, heterogeneity remains possible.

With 4 bases removed from V and 0 bases from J, the gap between germline ends came to 13 bases. Germline V gene sequence: CDR1 SGDLS, CDR2 YYNGEE. This CDR3 has 15 amino acids. The receptor was derived from a man between 40 and 70 years old with stage III squamous cell lung carcinoma. The chain links TRBV9 to TRBJ1-1; D perhaps matches TRBD1 (5 bases). This specimen was peripheral blood, taken before any cancer treatment. CDR3 DNA: TGTGCCAGCAGCTATCGGGACGGATTGAACACTGAAGCTTTCTTT. It specifies CASSYRDGLNTEAFF.